Shown below are 26 T cell receptor beta chains from a single sample sequenced in a study of shared clonotypes between healthy human individuals. Sequencing used immunoSEQ multiplex PCR; TCRdb keeps in-frame clones, though not all of them. This sample has some 480,000 clones; around three quarters occur once, and the top ten carry over 9.5%. The sequenced sample was PBMCs. The receptors were sampled from a middle-aged woman in good health. Some clones in this sample may be carry-over from other donors' samples.

The CDR3 coding sequence is TGCAGTGCTAGAGATCGTGGGGGGCAGTTCTTC. This translates into CSARDRGGQFF. This chain connects TRBV20-1 to TRBJ2-1, with D perhaps matching TRBD1 or TRBD2 (5 bases each). V gave up 0 bases and J gave up 12 bases, with 9 bases separating them. The CDR3 consists of 11 residues. The germline V gene has CDR1 DFQATT and CDR2 SNEGSKA (reference sequence).

The chain combines TRBV21-1 with TRBJ2-4; TRBD2 was called by the table and not checked on the DNA. TRBV21-1 is listed as a pseudogene. CDR3 length: 18 amino acids. The CDR3 DNA follows: TGTGCCAGCAGCAAAGAGAAAAAGAGGATAGGAGCCAAAAACATTCAGTACTTC. Encoded protein: CASSKEKKRIGAKNIQYF.

The gene calls are TRBV6-5 and TRBJ2-5; no definite D call. Germline V gene sequence: CDR1 MNHEY, CDR2 SVGAGI. The CDR3 spans 13 residues. V dropped 2 bases and J dropped 1 base, with 5 bases sitting between them. The CDR3 DNA follows: TGTGCCAGCAGTTACAAGATCCAAGAGACCCAGTACTTC. Protein: CASSYKIQETQYF.

As regards this clone: The junction departs from germline at one end; a sequencing error may be responsible. The chain carries TRBV7-7 and TRBJ2-5; D possibly uses TRBD1 or TRBD2 (5 bases each). CDR1 SSHAT and CDR2 FNYEAQ come from the germline V gene (reference sequence). The CDR3 sequence is 15 residues long. As DNA, the CDR3 is TGTGCTAGCAGCTTAGTAGTCGGGGCGCAAGAGACCCAGTACTTC. It is translated as CASSLVVGAQETQYF.

CDR3 region: CASSPPAGGRTDTQYF. The DNA for the CDR3 is TGTGCCAGCAGTCCCCCAGCGGGAGGGCGCACAGATACGCAGTATTTT. The chain joins TRBV28 to TRBJ2-3; 10 bases align to TRBD2. Germline values: CDR1 MDHEN, CDR2 SYDVKM. The CDR3 is made up of 16 amino acids. V gave up 5 bases and J gave up 1 base; unmatched junction bases: 6.

The CDR3 coding sequence is TGTGCCAGCAGCGCAGCTGGGGCCAACGTCCTGACTTTC. Its protein is CASSAAGANVLTF. The J gene is TRBJ2-6, the V gene TRBV5-4; D remains unclear. The V end was cut by 4 bases, the J end by 2 bases, with 4 bases between. The length of the CDR3 is 13 residues. Germline V gives CDR1 SGHNT, CDR2 YYREEE (reference sequence).

About this clone itself: One base separates it from a far larger clone, so it is likely a read error. This sequence joins TRBV4-3 and TRBJ2-2, with D possibly matching TRBD1 (6 bases). This CDR3 region has 17 residues. V shed 0 bases and J shed 8 bases, with 19 bases lying between them. Germline assignment: CDR1 LGHNA and CDR2 YSLEER. This CDR3 is CASSQDSRAGVAGELFF. CDR3 in DNA: TGCGCCAGCAGCCAAGATTCAAGGGCAGGGGTCGCAGGGGAGCTGTTTTTT.

The V gene is TRBV7-3, the J gene TRBJ2-7, with 10 bases lining up with TRBD1. The ends lost 6 bases at V and 4 bases at J; junction bases unmatched: 9. Germline values: CDR1 SGHTA, CDR2 FQGTGA. This CDR3 comprises 15 residues. CDR3 DNA sequence: TGTGCCAGCAGTACAGGGACAGGGGAAAGGTACGAGCAGTACTTC. Protein sequence: CASSTGTGERYEQYF.

DNA of the CDR3: TGTGCCAGCTCACCAGTCAAAGATAGGGTTTATGAAAAACTGTTTTTT. It yields the protein CASSPVKDRVYEKLFF. This chain uses TRBV18 with TRBJ1-4; no definite D call. Germline V gene lookup returns CDR1 KGHSH and CDR2 LQKENI. The CDR3 has 16 residues. Deletions cut 2 bases from V and 6 bases from J, with 16 bases between.

The V and J genes are TRBV5-4 and TRBJ2-5; no clear D. Trimming pared 2 bases from V and 2 bases from J, leaving 7 bases between. Germline-derived CDR1 and CDR2 are SGHNT and YYREEE (reference sequence). The length of the CDR3 is 13 residues. The CDR3 bases are TGTGCCAGCAGCTTTACTAAACAAGAGACCCAGTACTTC. Its protein is CASSFTKQETQYF.

The V and J genes are TRBV2 and TRBJ2-7; D is undetermined. V lost 7 bases and J 4 bases, leaving 11 bases between the germline ends. The V gene's germline CDR1 is SNHLY and CDR2 FYNNEI. This CDR3 is 12 amino acids long. The CDR3 region has the DNA TGTGCCAGCACCCGATTAACATACGAGCAGTACTTC. It translates to CASTRLTYEQYF.

This chain connects TRBV5-1 to TRBJ2-3; 11 nucleotides line up with TRBD1. With 4 bases clipped from V and 1 base from J, the junction kept 5 bases outside the gene matches. Germline CDR1 reads SGHRS; CDR2 reads YFSETQ. This CDR3 is 16 amino acids long. CDR3 residues: CASSRDRGAGTDTQYF. DNA of the CDR3: TGCGCCAGCAGCAGGGACAGGGGGGCGGGCACAGATACGCAGTATTTT.

This clone was seen only once. The chain has TRBV28 and TRBJ2-1; 9 bases fit TRBD2. Germline CDR1 and CDR2: MDHEN and SYDVKM. V dropped 6 bases and J dropped 2; count of bases not matched to a gene: 2. This CDR3 is built from 14 residues. CDR3 sequence reads: CASRSGRPYNEQFF. CDR3 in DNA: TGTGCCAGCAGGAGCGGGAGGCCCTACAATGAGCAGTTCTTC.

In its sample, this clone was seen once. The same CDR3 also results from other DNA sequences found in this sample. The gene calls are TRBV5-6 and TRBJ1-5, with D possibly TRBD1 on 6 matching bases. V shed 0 bases and J shed 1 base, with 8 bases lying between them. The CDR3 is 15 amino acids. Germline CDR1 and CDR2: SGHDT and YYEEEE. The CDR3 is CASSLGGGSNQPQHF. DNA of the CDR3: TGTGCCAGCAGCTTGGGAGGGGGGAGCAATCAGCCCCAGCATTTT.

The chain employs TRBV27 and TRBJ1-1; D is unresolved. V lost 0 bases, J lost 10 bases, and 15 bases lay in between. Germline V gene data show CDR1 as MNHEY and CDR2 as SMNVEV (reference sequence). This CDR3 has 14 amino acids. The CDR3 reads CASSLSRLLSRAFF. CDR3 DNA: TGTGCCAGCAGTTTATCTCGGTTGCTCTCACGAGCTTTCTTT.

The chain links TRBV18 to TRBJ2-5; 11 bases are shared with TRBD2. Trimming cost V 6 bases and J 5 bases; bases outside gene matches: 5. The CDR3 totals 14 residues. CDR1 is KGHSH and CDR2 is LQKENI in the germline V gene. The CDR3 here is CASSGLADGETQYF. In DNA, the CDR3 is TGTGCCAGCTCGGGACTAGCGGACGGGGAGACCCAGTACTTC.

This clone was seen only a few times. The genes are TRBV29-1 and TRBJ2-1; D is tentatively TRBD1 or TRBD2 (5 bases each). Trimming shortened V by 3 bases and J by 5 bases, and 14 bases separated the two germline ends. The germline V gene has CDR1 SQVTM and CDR2 ANQGSEA. The CDR3 contains 14 residues. The CDR3 DNA is TGCAGCGTTGAGGCGAGGGGCACTGACAATGAGCAGTTCTTC. It is translated as CSVEARGTDNEQFF.

This clone was observed a few times. This chain links TRBV27 with TRBJ2-7; a possible D gene is TRBD2 (6 bases). The CDR3 covers 15 residues. The V gene lost 2 bases and the J gene lost 3 bases, with 14 bases spanning the gap. In germline, CDR1 is MNHEY, CDR2 SMNVEV (reference sequence). The DNA of the CDR3 is TGTGCCAGCAGTTTAGGGGGGATGGGGTACTACGAGCAGTACTTC. Encoded protein: CASSLGGMGYYEQYF.

The chain uses TRBV7-2 and TRBJ2-5; D unresolved. This CDR3 spans 11 amino acids. Germline V lookup: CDR1 SGHTA, CDR2 FQGNSA. Trimming cost V 2 bases and J 10 bases, with 8 bases left between them. For the CDR3, the DNA is TGTGCCAGCAGCTTATCTTCTGACCAGTACTTC. Protein product: CASSLSSDQYF.

In this sample, this clone turned up a few times. This rearrangement joins TRBV19 to TRBJ1-2; TRBD1 aligns across 12 bases. The CDR3 loop spans 15 amino acids. Germline V gene lookup returns CDR1 LNHDA and CDR2 SQIVND (reference sequence). Losses at the gene ends were 5 bases for V and 4 bases for J; bases not matched to a gene: 5. The CDR3, as DNA: TGTGCCAGTAGTCCCGGGACAGGGGGCGGCTATGGCTACACCTTC. It is translated as CASSPGTGGGYGYTF.

The chain recombines TRBV6-1 with TRBJ2-7; 9 bases align to TRBD1. J gave up 0 bases and V 3 bases, and 6 bases lay outside the gene matches. CDR3 length: 16 residues. Per the germline V gene, CDR1 is MNHNS and CDR2 is SASEGT. This CDR3 is CASSDLQGAISYEQYF. In nucleotides, the CDR3 is TGTGCCAGCAGTGACCTACAGGGGGCGATCTCCTACGAGCAGTACTTC.

The chain links TRBV27 to TRBJ2-3; TRBD2 matches at 11 bases. From germline, CDR1 is MNHEY and CDR2 SMNVEV (reference sequence). This CDR3 region has 16 residues. The V gene end was trimmed by 5 bases and the J gene end by 7 bases; junction bases not matched to a gene: 11. The CDR3 reads CASSASGTSGLYTQYF. CDR3 DNA: TGTGCCAGCAGTGCATCCGGGACTAGCGGTTTATATACGCAGTATTTT.

There are a few counts of this clone. This chain joins TRBV5-1 and TRBJ2-1; 13 bases are a match to TRBD2. CDR1 is SGHRS, CDR2 YFSETQ, per germline. This CDR3 comprises 15 residues. V lost 4 bases and J lost 5; bases outside the gene matches: 3. The CDR3, as DNA: TGCGCCAGCAGCCCGGGACTAGCGGGGAACAATGAGCAGTTCTTC. As protein: CASSPGLAGNNEQFF. The full variable domain, with the rest looked up from reference TRBV5-1 and TRBJ2-1, is KAGVTQTPRYLIKTRGQQVTLSCSPISGHRSVSWYQQTPGQGLQFLFEYFSETQRNKGNFPGRFSGRQFSNSRSEMNVSTLELGDSALYLCASSPGLAGNNEQFFGPGTRLTVL.

To note about this clone: This sequence is one base from a far larger clone and is likely a read error. This chain connects TRBV2 to TRBJ1-2; 11 bases fit TRBD1. Germline values: CDR1 SNHLY, CDR2 FYNNEI. This CDR3 has 17 amino acids. CDR3 loop: CASSEFGTGGSSYGHTF. The CDR3 DNA reads as TGTGCCAGCAGTGAGTTTGGGACAGGGGGATCGAGTTATGGCCACACCTTC.

The rearrangement links TRBV4-3 to TRBJ2-2, with a weak D call TRBD1 (6 bases). Germline values: CDR1 LGHNA, CDR2 YSLEER. The CDR3 is 16 amino acids. The germline V and J ends were trimmed by 4 bases and 0 bases, with 12 bases remaining between them. CDR3 coding DNA: TGCGCCAGCAGCCTCCAGGGGCCCCCGAACACCGGGGAGCTGTTTTTT. This sequence encodes CASSLQGPPNTGELFF.

This chain connects TRBV6-4 to TRBJ2-5, with 7 bases lining up with TRBD2. This CDR3 has 13 amino acids. Germline V lookup: CDR1 MRHNA, CDR2 SNTAGT. V was pared by 5 bases and J by 9 bases, with 9 bases of the junction left unmatched. The CDR3 loop reads CASSPDGAGAQYF. CDR3 sequence (DNA): TGTGCCAGCAGTCCGGACGGGGCGGGAGCCCAGTACTTC.